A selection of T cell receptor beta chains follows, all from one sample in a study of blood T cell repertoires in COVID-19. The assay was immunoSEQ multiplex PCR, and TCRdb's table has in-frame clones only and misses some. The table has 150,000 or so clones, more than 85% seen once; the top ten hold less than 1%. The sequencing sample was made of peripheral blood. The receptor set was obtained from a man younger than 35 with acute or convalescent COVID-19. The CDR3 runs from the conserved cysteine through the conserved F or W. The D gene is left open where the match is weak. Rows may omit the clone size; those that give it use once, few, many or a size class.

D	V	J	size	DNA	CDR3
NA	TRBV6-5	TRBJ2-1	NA	TGTGCCAGCAAGGGGTTCTCCTACAATGAGCAGTTCTTC	CASKGFSYNEQFF
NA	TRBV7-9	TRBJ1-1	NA	TGTGCCAGCAGCCCAATACAGGAGAACACTGAAGCTTTCTTT	CASSPIQENTEAFF
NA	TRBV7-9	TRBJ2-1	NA	TGTGCCAGCAGCTGGAACAGCAATGAGCAGTTCTTC	CASSWNSNEQFF
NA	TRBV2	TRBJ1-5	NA	TGTGCCAGCAGTGACACAGGCAATCAGCCCCAGCATTTT	CASSDTGNQPQHF
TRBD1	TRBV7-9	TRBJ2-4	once	TGTGCGACCCGGGACAGCAAAAACATTCAGTACTTC	CATRDSKNIQYF
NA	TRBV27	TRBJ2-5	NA	TGTGCCAGCAGTCTCGGGACTAGGGGGCAAGGAGAGACCCAGTACTTC	CASSLGTRGQGETQYF
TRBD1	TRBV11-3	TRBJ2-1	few	TGTGCCAGCAGCTTAGGGGGGACAGAGCCTTACAATGAGCAGTTCTTC	CASSLGGTEPYNEQFF
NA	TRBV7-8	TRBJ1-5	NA	TGTGCCAGCAGCTTCAACAATCAGCCCCAGCATTTT	CASSFNNQPQHF
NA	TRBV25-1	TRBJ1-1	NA	TGTGCCAGCAGTGACCGGGACAAAAACACTGAAGCTTTCTTT	CASSDRDKNTEAFF
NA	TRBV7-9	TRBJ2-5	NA	TGTGCCAGCACCTTCTACCGCGGACAGAAAATATACAATCAAGAGACCCAGTACTTC	CASTFYRGQKIYNQETQYF
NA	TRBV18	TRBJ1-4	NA	TGTGCCAGCTCGACACCCGTGAAAAATGAAAAACTGTTTTTT	CASSTPVKNEKLFF
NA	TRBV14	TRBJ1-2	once	TGTGCCAGCAGCCAAGACCAAATCTATGGCTACACCTTC	CASSQDQIYGYTF
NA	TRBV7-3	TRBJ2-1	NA	TGTGCCAGCAGCCAGAATCCCACAGGGTACGGCGTTAATGAGCAGTTCTTC	CASSQNPTGYGVNEQFF
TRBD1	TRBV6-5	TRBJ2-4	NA	TGTGCCAGCAGCACCGGGACAGGGGGCTCGGACATTCAGTACTTC	CASSTGTGGSDIQYF
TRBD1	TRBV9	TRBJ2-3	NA	TGTGCCAGCAGCGTTCTCCGGGACAGGGGGCACGATACGCAGTATTTT	CASSVLRDRGHDTQYF
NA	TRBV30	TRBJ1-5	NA	TGTGCCTGGACTACCGGGAACAATCAGCCCCAGCATTTT	CAWTTGNNQPQHF
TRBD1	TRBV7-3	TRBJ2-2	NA	TGTGCCAGCAGCTCGGGACAGGGGTTCGCCGGGGAGCTGTTTTTT	CASSSGQGFAGELFF
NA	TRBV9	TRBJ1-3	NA	TGTGCCAGCAGCGTAGCCAGCTCTGGAAACACCATATATTTT	CASSVASSGNTIYF